Here is one T cell receptor (beta chain) with its context. Its antigen is not known. The observed sequence ends 3 residues before the CDR3 terminus, with the missing tail filled in from the germline J gene. This sample stems from a study of T cells in women clearing cervical HPV infection. Study details: Case blood was drawn a median approximately 160 days after lesion detection. Study-level findings and limits: Unknown T-cell numbers per sample may underlie the richness differences.

Measured with immunoSEQ multiplex PCR; TCRdb has only the in-frame clones, and not every one. The table lists fewer than 35,000 clones. V was clipped by 0 bases and J by 0 bases, with 10 bases between them. The CDR3 is made up of 15 amino acids. Germline V lookup: CDR1 SGHKS, CDR2 YYEKEE (reference sequence). The chain recombines TRBV5-5 with TRBJ2-7; the D gene is possibly TRBD2 (6 bases). The clonotype originates from a woman aged 18 to 75 with a cervical HPV16 infection that either progressed to CIN3+ or cleared (not recorded which). Sequencing used blood buffy coat. CDR3 protein: CASSLGGASSYEQYF. The CDR3 bases that were read are TGTGCCAGCAGCTTGGGCGGGGCGAGCTCCTACGAG. The whole variable domain, filled in from reference TRBV5-5 and TRBJ2-7, reads DAGVTQSPTHLIKTRGQQVTLRCSPISGHKSVSWYQQVLGQGPQFIFQYYEKEERGRGNFPDRFSARQFPNYSSELNVNALLLGDSALYLCASSLGGASSYEQYFGPGTRLTVT.